The next 22 T cell receptor beta chains were all read from a single sample in a study of cytomegalovirus exposure and HLA in healthy donors. Repertoires were generated with immunoSEQ multiplex PCR, while TCRdb's copy carries only in-frame clones and drops some. The repertoire consists of 250,000 to 400,000 clones, with around 90% occurring once and the leading ten covering over 0.9%. The sample consisted of PBMCs. Receptors originate from a man aged 25 to 45 in good health and CMV-seronegative.

This chain joins TRBV19 and TRBJ1-5; possibly TRBD1 for D (6 bases). The CDR3 spans 16 residues. The germline V gene has CDR1 LNHDA and CDR2 SQIVND (reference sequence). V was pared by 6 bases and J by 4 bases, with 19 bases between. CDR3 nucleotide sequence: TGTGCCAGTAGGGAAAGGGGGGGTAGCGAGAATCAGCCCCAGCATTTT. It translates to CASRERGGSENQPQHF.

Only one count was recorded for this clone. This sequence joins TRBV6-6 and TRBJ1-4, with 7 nucleotides matching TRBD1. This CDR3 has 15 residues. CDR1 and CDR2 from the germline V gene are MNHNY and SVGAGI (reference sequence). Trimming at V came to 4 bases and at J to 0 bases, leaving 2 bases not matched to a gene. The CDR3 nucleotides read TGTGCCAGCAGTTCAGGGGGTGCAACTAATGAAAAACTGTTTTTT. It yields the protein CASSSGGATNEKLFF.

This clone was detected once. This chain joins TRBV5-5 and TRBJ1-2, with a tentative D call TRBD1 (6 bases). The germline V gene encodes CDR1 SGHKS and CDR2 YYEKEE (reference sequence). This CDR3 region has 14 residues. V was pared by 4 bases and J by 8 bases, with 18 bases between. CDR3 sequence: CASSAQGNVQGYTF. The CDR3 DNA follows: TGTGCCAGCAGCGCACAGGGCAATGTTCAGGGCTACACCTTC.

A few counts support this clone. The chain joins TRBV6-1 to TRBJ1-6; D ambiguous. There are 15 residues in the CDR3. Trimming pared 3 bases from V and 12 bases from J, leaving 18 bases between. CDR1 is MNHNS and CDR2 is SASEGT in the germline V gene. The CDR3 sequence: CASSDSPGFRRPLHF. The DNA for the CDR3 is TGTGCCAGCAGTGATTCCCCGGGTTTCCGAAGACCCCTCCACTTT.

The genes are TRBV18 and TRBJ1-1, with D maybe TRBD1 (5 bases). Per the germline V gene, CDR1 is KGHSH and CDR2 is LQKENI. The CDR3 runs to 15 residues. Trimming removed 5 bases at V and 3 bases at J, with 16 bases between. The CDR3 protein is CASSSRGYADTEAFF. The CDR3, as DNA: TGTGCCAGCTCATCCCGGGGGTACGCCGACACTGAAGCTTTCTTT.

The CDR3 is CASSPQVYGSSYEQYF. DNA of the CDR3: TGTGCCAGCAGCCCGCAAGTTTATGGGAGTTCCTACGAGCAGTACTTC. The chain employs TRBV7-8 and TRBJ2-7, with D perhaps matching TRBD2 (5 bases). The CDR3 length is 16 residues. Germline values: CDR1 SGHVS, CDR2 FQNEAQ. The ends were cut back, 5 bases at V and 1 base at J, with 18 bases in the middle.

Of note for this clone: The sample carries other DNA sequences with the same CDR3. This chain connects TRBV9 to TRBJ1-3; no firm D call. V dropped 0 bases and J dropped 0 bases, with 7 bases sitting between them. This CDR3 region has 15 residues. CDR1 and CDR2 (germline): SGDLS, YYNGEE. The CDR3 DNA sequence: TGTGCCAGCAGCGTAGCGGGATTCTCTGGAAACACCATATATTTT. Amino acids: CASSVAGFSGNTIYF.

The chain has TRBV10-3 and TRBJ2-3; 9 bases agree with TRBD1. Trimming took 8 bases from V and 2 from J; bases not matched to a gene: 2. CDR1 is ENHRY and CDR2 is SYGVKD in the germline V gene. The CDR3 has 13 residues. CDR3 sequence reads: CAIRDRDTDTQYF. CDR3 sequence (DNA): TGTGCCATCCGGGACAGGGACACAGATACGCAGTATTTT.

The chain employs TRBV11-2 and TRBJ1-2, with 7 bases identical to TRBD1. Losses at the gene ends were 5 bases for V and 5 bases for J; bases not matched to a gene: 2. The CDR3 spans 12 residues. The germline gives CDR1 SGHAT, CDR2 FQNNGV. CDR3 protein: CASSGDSYGYTF. CDR3 sequence (DNA): TGTGCCAGCAGCGGGGACAGTTATGGCTACACCTTC.

The gene calls are TRBV7-2 and TRBJ1-1; maybe TRBD1 (6 bases). The CDR3 is 14 residues long. V lost 6 bases, J lost 3 bases, and 14 bases lay in between. Germline values: CDR1 SGHTA, CDR2 FQGNSA. In DNA form, the CDR3 reads TGTGCCAGCAGACTTGGGACATCCGACACTGAAGCTTTCTTT. Translated, it gives CASRLGTSDTEAFF.

This clone was detected only a few times. J is TRBJ2-1 and V is TRBV10-1; 8 bases are a match to TRBD2. CDR3 size: 14 residues. Trimming at V came to 10 bases and at J to 3 bases, leaving 8 bases not matched to a gene. Germline CDR1 reads WNHNN; CDR2 reads SYGVQD (reference sequence). The CDR3 spells CATAGGLDYNEQFF. Written as DNA, the CDR3 is TGCGCCACTGCGGGGGGTCTCGACTACAATGAGCAGTTCTTC.

The chain recombines TRBV4-1 with TRBJ1-6, with a weak D call TRBD1 (5 bases). Looked up from germline, CDR1 is MGHRA and CDR2 is YSYEKL. CDR3 length: 13 amino acids. V was trimmed by 5 bases and J by 9 bases, leaving 11 bases between them. CDR3 sequence reads: CASSTQGLSPLHF. The CDR3 DNA is TGCGCCAGCAGCACTCAGGGACTTTCACCCCTCCACTTT.

This clone was seen a few times. This chain connects TRBV7-2 to TRBJ2-7, with D unclear. There are 12 residues in the CDR3. The V end lost 5 bases, the J end lost 3 bases, and 8 bases lay between the germline ends. Germline assignment: CDR1 SGHTA and CDR2 FQGNSA. The CDR3 protein is CASSPADYEQYF. Written as DNA, the CDR3 is TGTGCCAGCAGCCCGGCGGACTACGAGCAGTACTTC.

The chain uses TRBV6-5 and TRBJ2-5; 8 nucleotides align to TRBD1. The CDR3 has 13 residues. The ends lost 7 bases at V and 5 bases at J; junction bases unmatched: 6. Germline lookup yields CDR1 MNHEY and CDR2 SVGAGI. CDR3: CASTRTGRETQYF. The CDR3 DNA sequence: TGTGCCAGCACCCGGACAGGGCGGGAGACCCAGTACTTC.

The gene calls are TRBV15 and TRBJ1-2; 12 nucleotides agree with TRBD1. In germline, CDR1 is LNHNV, CDR2 YYDKDF (reference sequence). V gave up 4 bases and J gave up 8 bases; unmatched junction bases: 11. The CDR3 length is 16 residues. The CDR3 DNA sequence: TGTGCCACCAGCAACAAGGGACAGGGGGCGTTTCGAGGCTACACCTTC. Its protein is CATSNKGQGAFRGYTF.

J is TRBJ1-1 and V is TRBV2, with D possibly TRBD1 on 6 matching bases. The CDR3 runs 13 residues. V was shortened by 10 bases and J by 5 bases, with 17 bases between the two germline ends. CDR1 and CDR2 from the germline V gene are SNHLY and FYNNEI. CDR3 region: CATPGAAGTEAFF. Written as DNA, the CDR3 is TGTGCCACCCCAGGGGCCGCCGGGACTGAAGCTTTCTTT. Together with reference TRBV2 and TRBJ1-1, the CDR3 gives the full variable domain: EPEVTQTPSHQVTQMGQEVILRCVPISNHLYFYWYRQILGQKVEFLVSFYNNEISEKSEIFDDQFSVERPDGSNFTLKIRSTKLEDSAMYFCATPGAAGTEAFFGQGTRLTVV.

V and J are TRBV18 and TRBJ1-2, with 7 bases matching TRBD1. This CDR3 is 14 amino acids long. Trimming took 5 bases from V and 2 from J; bases not matched to a gene: 5. In germline, CDR1 is KGHSH, CDR2 LQKENI. In DNA, the CDR3 is TGTGCCAGCTCAGAGCAGGGGGGAAACTATGGCTACACCTTC. Translation gives CASSEQGGNYGYTF.

The CDR3 spells CASSYSSSGYYEQYF. The DNA of the CDR3 is TGTGCCAGCAGTTACTCGAGCTCAGGATACTACGAGCAGTACTTC. The rearrangement uses TRBV6-6 and TRBJ2-7; D remains ambiguous. Germline loops: CDR1 MNHNY, CDR2 SVGAGI (reference sequence). The V and J ends lost 0 bases and 3 bases respectively, with 12 bases between them. The CDR3 extends over 15 amino acids.

On this clone: Other nucleotide sequences from this sample produce the same CDR3. This chain links TRBV18 with TRBJ2-7; 10 positions match TRBD1. Germline assignment: CDR1 KGHSH and CDR2 LQKENI. V trimming: 3 bases; J trimming: 4 bases; junction bases outside the gene matches: 3. The CDR3 runs 14 residues. DNA of the CDR3: TGTGCCAGCTCACCGTCGGGACAGGGGTACGAGCAGTACTTC. It encodes CASSPSGQGYEQYF.

The chain carries TRBV5-6 and TRBJ2-3, with 9 positions matching TRBD1. Trimming at V came to 1 base and at J to 1 base, leaving 4 bases not matched to a gene. The germline V gene encodes CDR1 SGHDT and CDR2 YYEEEE. This CDR3 has 16 amino acids. For the CDR3, the DNA is TGTGCCAGCAGCTTGTGGACAGGGGCTGGCACAGATACGCAGTATTTT. Protein: CASSLWTGAGTDTQYF.

The chain has TRBV25-1 and TRBJ2-5, with TRBD1 matching 9 bases. J lost 5 bases, V lost 10 bases, and 20 bases had no gene match. CDR1 is MGHDK and CDR2 is SYGVNS in the germline V gene. CDR3 size: 17 residues. Here the CDR3 DNA reads TGTGCCACCCGAACTGCTGACAGGGGGGTTAGGGGGGAGACCCAGTACTTC. Its protein product is CATRTADRGVRGETQYF.

This chain links TRBV2 with TRBJ2-7; the D gene is possibly TRBD1 (6 bases). The CDR3 has 14 residues. The ends were cut back, 6 bases at V and 1 base at J, with 13 bases in the middle. Germline V lookup: CDR1 SNHLY, CDR2 FYNNEI. This chain's CDR3 is CASRSRGHSYEQYF. The CDR3 DNA sequence: TGTGCCAGCAGGTCAAGGGGACATTCCTACGAGCAGTACTTC.